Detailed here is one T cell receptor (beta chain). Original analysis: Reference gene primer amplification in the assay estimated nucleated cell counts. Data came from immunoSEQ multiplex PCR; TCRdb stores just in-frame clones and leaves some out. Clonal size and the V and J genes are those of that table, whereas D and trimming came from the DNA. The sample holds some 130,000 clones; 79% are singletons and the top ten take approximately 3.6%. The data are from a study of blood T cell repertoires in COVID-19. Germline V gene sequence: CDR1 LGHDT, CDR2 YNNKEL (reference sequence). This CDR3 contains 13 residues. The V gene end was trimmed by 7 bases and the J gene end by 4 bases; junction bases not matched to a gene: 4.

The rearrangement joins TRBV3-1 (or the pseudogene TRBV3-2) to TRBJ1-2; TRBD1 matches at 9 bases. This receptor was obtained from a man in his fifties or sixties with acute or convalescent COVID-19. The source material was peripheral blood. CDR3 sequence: CASNPGQGYGYTF. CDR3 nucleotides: TGTGCCAGCAACCCGGGACAGGGCTATGGCTACACCTTC.